The clone carrying this T cell receptor (beta chain) was picked up many times. The antigen is not known. The data stem from a study of T-cell reconstitution after alpha-beta-depleted transplantation in children. Overall study findings and caveats: Newly produced T cells mostly provided counts and TCRbeta diversity after one year, as hyperexpanded clones declined.

Unique molecular identifiers were incorporated during preparation of the TCRbeta library. TCRdb re-called the PCR reads through MiXCR, storing one row per CDR3 protein. The sample yields about 200,000 distinct CDR3 sequences, about 7% seen once. The input for sequencing was PBMCs, taken before TCRalphabeta/CD19-depleted stem cell transplant. The receptor comes from a boy aged 2-15 years with acute lymphoblastic leukemia, due to receive a stem cell transplant.

The CDR3 spells CASSDGSYEQYF. CDR3 DNA sequence: TGTGCCAGCAGTGATGGGTCCTACGAGCAGTACTTC. The gene calls are TRBV6-1 and TRBJ2-7; D uncertain. This CDR3 spans 12 amino acids. V was cut by 3 bases and J by 1 base, with 4 bases left in between. CDR1 and CDR2 (germline): MNHNS, SASEGT.